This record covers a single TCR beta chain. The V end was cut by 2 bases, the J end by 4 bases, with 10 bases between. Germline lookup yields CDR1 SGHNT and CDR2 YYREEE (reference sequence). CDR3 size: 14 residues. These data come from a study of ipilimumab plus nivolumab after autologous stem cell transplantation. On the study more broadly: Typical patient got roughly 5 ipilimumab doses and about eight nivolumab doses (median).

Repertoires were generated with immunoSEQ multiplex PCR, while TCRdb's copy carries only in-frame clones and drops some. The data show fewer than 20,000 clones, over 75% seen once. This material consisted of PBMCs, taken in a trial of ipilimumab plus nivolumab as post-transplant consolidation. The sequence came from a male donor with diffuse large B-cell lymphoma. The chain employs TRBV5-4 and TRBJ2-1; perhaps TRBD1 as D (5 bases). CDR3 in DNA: TGTGCCAGCAGCTTAAGACAGCCTTACAATGAGCAGTTCTTC. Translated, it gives CASSLRQPYNEQFF.